A single sample gave rise to the 15 T cell receptor beta chains below, sequenced in a study of T cells in women clearing cervical HPV infection. Sequencing was performed with immunoSEQ multiplex PCR; in TCRdb, only in-frame clones are kept and a portion is missing. Its clone listing holds 15,000 to 20,000 clones. Sequencing used blood buffy coat. The receptors were sampled from a woman aged 18 to 75 with a cervical HPV16 infection that either progressed to CIN3+ or cleared (not recorded which).

Concerning this clone: The read terminates 3 residues ahead of where the CDR3 ends, so the germline J gene completes it. The chain recombines TRBV7-2 with TRBJ2-5; 11 bases are shared with TRBD1. CDR1 is SGHTA, CDR2 FQGNSA, per germline. V shed 5 bases and J 5 bases; nucleotides not matched to a gene: 7. The CDR3 is 15 amino acids. CDR3 DNA, as far as it was read: TGTGCCAGCAGCCCCCAGGGGACAGGGGGTGAGACC. Protein: CASSPQGTGGET. The CDR3 in full is CASSPQGTGGETQYF.

As concerns this clone: With the read ending 3 residues before the CDR3 end, the germline J gene is used to fill in that end. The rearrangement uses TRBV18 and TRBJ2-2, with 8 bases aligning to TRBD2. The trim removed 5 bases at V and 4 bases at J, leaving 9 bases unmatched. Looked up from germline, CDR1 is KGHSH and CDR2 is LQKENI. The CDR3 is 16 residues long. CDR3 in amino acids: CASSERSGSGTGELFF. CDR3 DNA (partial): TGTGCCAGCTCAGAACGAAGCGGGAGCGGCACCGGGGAG.

For this clone: The read stops 3 residues short of the end of the CDR3; the missing end is completed from the germline J gene. The chain is built from TRBV12-3 or TRBV12-4 and TRBJ2-1, with D hard to call. The V end was cut by 3 bases, the J end by 0 bases, with 9 bases between. This CDR3 contains 15 residues. CDR3 DNA (partial): TGTGCCAGCAGTTTGGGCACGAGCTCCTACAATGAG. This gives the protein CASSLGTSSYNE. The full CDR3 reads CASSLGTSSYNEQFF.

CDR3 bases read: TGTGCCATCAGGAGAGAGACAGGGGTGGGAAACACC. As protein: CAIRRETGVGNT. The entire CDR3 sequence reads CAIRRETGVGNTIYF. The J gene is TRBJ1-3, the V gene TRBV10-3; TRBD1 matches 8 bases. The read gets to within 3 residues of the CDR3 end, and the germline J gene fills in the rest. The germline CDR1 and CDR2 sequences are ENHRY and SYGVKD. V lost 6 bases to trimming and J lost 4 bases; unmatched junction nucleotides: 8. There are 15 residues in the CDR3.

As for this clone: The read comes to an end 3 residues before the CDR3 does, leaving the germline J gene to fill in the end. The chain employs TRBV5-1 and TRBJ2-1; 11 nucleotides match TRBD2. J lost 9 bases, V lost 3 bases, and 8 bases had no gene match. The CDR3 is 15 amino acids. Germline V gene data show CDR1 as SGHRS and CDR2 as YFSETQ. The CDR3: CASSSVAGGLGEQFF. The CDR3 bases that were read are TGCGCCAGCAGCTCCGTAGCGGGAGGGTTGGGTGAG.

Remarks on this clone: The read terminates 3 residues ahead of where the CDR3 ends, so the germline J gene completes it. This chain joins TRBV5-1 and TRBJ2-3; 12 nucleotides align to TRBD2. The germline gives CDR1 SGHRS, CDR2 YFSETQ. This CDR3 has 15 residues. V lost 0 bases to trimming and J lost 5 bases; unmatched junction nucleotides: 1. Incomplete CDR3 DNA: TGCGCCAGCAGCTTGGCGACTAGCGGGGGAGATACG. This encodes CASSLATSGGDT. The whole CDR3 region reads CASSLATSGGDTQYF.

As to this clone: At one end, the junction sequence differs from germline, possibly due to a read error. The read stops 3 residues short of the end of the CDR3; the missing end is completed from the germline J gene. The chain is built from TRBV4-2 and TRBJ2-7, with 12 bases lining up with TRBD2. The CDR3 length is 17 residues. CDR1 LGHNA and CDR2 YNFKEQ come from the germline V gene. Partial CDR3 DNA: TGCGCCAGCAGCCAAGATCTCACTAGCGGGAGGCTTGACGAG. It is translated as CASSQDLTSGRLDE. In full, the CDR3 reads CASSQDLTSGRLDEQYF.

CDR3 bases read: TGTGCCAGCAGTTTATTGGCGGCAACCGGGGAG. Its translation: CASSLLAATGE. The CDR3 reads in full as CASSLLAATGELFF. This chain uses TRBV27 with TRBJ2-2; D gene uncertain. The read stops 3 residues short of the end of the CDR3; the missing end is completed from the germline J gene. The V gene's germline CDR1 is MNHEY and CDR2 SMNVEV (reference sequence). Between the trimmed V and J ends, which lost 1 base and 5 bases, there was a span of 8 bases. CDR3 length: 14 residues.

About this clone itself: Read coverage stops 3 residues before the CDR3 terminus; the germline J gene supplies the remainder. The rearrangement links TRBV20-1 to TRBJ1-1; unclear D gene. V lost 2 bases and J 1 base, leaving 8 bases between the germline ends. CDR1 is DFQATT, CDR2 SNEGSKA, per germline (reference sequence). This CDR3 contains 13 residues. CDR3 DNA (partial): TGCAGTGCTAGAAGTTGGGCGAACACTGAA. This translates into CSARSWANTE. The whole CDR3 protein reads CSARSWANTEAFF.

Comment on this clone: Coverage ceases 3 residues before the CDR3 finishes, and the germline J gene fills in the end. The V gene is TRBV7-2, the J gene TRBJ2-5; weak D call: TRBD2 (5 bases). The germline gives CDR1 SGHTA, CDR2 FQGNSA. V was trimmed by 5 bases and J by 2 bases, leaving 12 bases between them. This CDR3 spans 14 amino acids. Partial CDR3 DNA: TGTGCCAGCAGCCTCGGACTGATGCAAGAGACC. Its protein is CASSLGLMQET. In full, the CDR3 reads CASSLGLMQETQYF.

This clone ranks as medium-sized in terms of frequency. The CDR3 end is not reached by the read, which stops 3 residues before it; the germline J gene fills it in. V and J are TRBV7-9 and TRBJ2-3; a possible D gene is TRBD2 (7 bases). Germline V gene lookup returns CDR1 SEHNR and CDR2 FQNEAQ (reference sequence). The CDR3 is made up of 15 amino acids. The ends were cut back, 1 base at V and 2 bases at J, with 10 bases in the middle. CDR3 DNA (partial): TGTGCCAGCAGCTTAGTAGGGGGGGACACAGATACG. It codes for CASSLVGGDTDT. The entire CDR3 protein reads CASSLVGGDTDTQYF.

To note about this clone: The junction does not match germline at one end; this may be a read error. The read falls 3 residues short of the CDR3 end, and the missing part is taken from the germline J gene. This chain joins TRBV19 and TRBJ1-6, with 7 nucleotides matching TRBD1. This CDR3 comprises 16 residues. The V gene's germline CDR1 is LNHDA and CDR2 SQIVND (reference sequence). The CDR3 here is CASSTQGSSHNSPLHF. CDR3 DNA, as far as it was read: TGTGCCAGTAGTACACAGGGGAGCTCCCATAATTCACCC.

This clone registers medium-sized by frequency. The CDR3 end is not reached by the read, which stops 3 residues before it; the germline J gene fills it in. The chain is built from TRBV7-3 and TRBJ2-2; 14 bases map to TRBD2. The CDR3 spans 22 residues. The J segment lost 2 bases and the V segment lost 1 base, leaving 15 bases of the junction unmatched. The germline CDR1 and CDR2 sequences are SGHTA and FQGTGA. Incomplete CDR3 DNA: TGTGCCAGCAGCTTAAAAGGAGGGACTAGCGGGAGTTACGGGGTAAACACCGGGGAG. Encoded protein: CASSLKGGTSGSYGVNTGE. The entire CDR3 protein is CASSLKGGTSGSYGVNTGELFF.

Notes on this clone: The CDR3 is cut off 3 residues early in the read; its end comes from the germline J gene. V and J are TRBV28 and TRBJ1-1, with D unclear. Trimming shortened V by 1 base and J by 1 base, and 4 bases separated the two germline ends. The CDR3 is made up of 13 amino acids. The germline gives CDR1 MDHEN, CDR2 SYDVKM. CDR3 region: CASSLYTNTEAFF. CDR3 DNA (partial): TGTGCCAGCAGTTTATACACGAACACTGAA.

Regarding this clone: The CDR3 end lies 3 residues beyond the end of the read and is filled in from the germline J gene. V is TRBV20-1 and J is TRBJ1-5, with 9 positions matching TRBD1. The CDR3 loop spans 15 amino acids. CDR1 DFQATT and CDR2 SNEGSKA come from the germline V gene (reference sequence). V was pared by 3 bases and J by 6 bases, with 9 bases of the junction left unmatched. The CDR3 bases that were read are TGCAGTGCTAGTCCACAGGGGGCAGGCGGTCAGCCC. Protein: CSASPQGAGGQP. The complete CDR3 sequence is CSASPQGAGGQPQHF.